This entry lists 28 T cell receptor beta chains sequenced from one sample in a study of spatial heterogeneity in lung cancer. MiXCR, run by TCRdb on the 5' RACE reads, gives a single entry per CDR3 protein. The sample shows 20,000 to 25,000 distinct CDR3 sequences, about 7.6% of them seen only once. Time point reported: sample taken at primary tumor resection. The sequencing here drew on PBMCs, taken at surgery. The receptors come from a male donor with early-stage non-small cell lung cancer.

This clonotype has only a few counts. The rearrangement links TRBV24-1 to TRBJ1-2, with a possible D match to TRBD1 (5 bases). This CDR3 spans 14 amino acids. V lost 2 bases and J lost 4, with 10 bases in between. Germline V gene lookup returns CDR1 KGHDR and CDR2 SFDVKD. The CDR3 coding sequence is TGTGCCACCAGTGATTACGCAGGGAGCTATGGCTACACCTTC. Amino acid sequence: CATSDYAGSYGYTF.

This clonotype was picked up many times. The genes are TRBV7-7 and TRBJ1-5; 8 nucleotides line up with TRBD1. J gave up 5 bases and V 4 bases, and 1 base lay outside the gene matches. CDR1 and CDR2 from the germline V gene are SSHAT and FNYEAQ (reference sequence). The CDR3 length is 13 residues. CDR3 sequence: CASSSDRDQPQHF. The CDR3 DNA is TGTGCCAGCAGCTCGGACAGGGATCAGCCCCAGCATTTT.

Ten or more counts support this clonotype. The rearrangement joins TRBV5-1 to TRBJ2-1, with 12 bases that match TRBD2. The length of the CDR3 is 16 residues. V was pared by 4 bases and J by 7 bases, with 9 bases of the junction left unmatched. CDR1 and CDR2 (germline): SGHRS, YFSETQ. CDR3 protein: CASSPWTSGDANEQFF. The CDR3 DNA sequence: TGCGCCAGCAGCCCCTGGACTAGCGGGGATGCGAATGAGCAGTTCTTC. Based on the CDR3 plus reference TRBV5-1 and TRBJ2-1, the full variable domain is KAGVTQTPRYLIKTRGQQVTLSCSPISGHRSVSWYQQTPGQGLQFLFEYFSETQRNKGNFPGRFSGRQFSNSRSEMNVSTLELGDSALYLCASSPWTSGDANEQFFGPGTRLTVL.

This clonotype was seen more than once but under ten times. The rearrangement uses TRBV12-3 or TRBV12-4 and TRBJ2-1; 7 positions match TRBD2. This CDR3 spans 13 amino acids. With 4 bases clipped from V and 4 bases from J, the junction kept 1 base outside the gene matches. The CDR3 is CASSWGGYNEQFF. The CDR3 bases are TGTGCCAGCAGTTGGGGGGGGTACAATGAGCAGTTCTTC.

This clonotype was recorded a few times. The chain has TRBV7-3 and TRBJ2-1; D possibly corresponds to TRBD2 (6 bases). Germline loops: CDR1 SGHTA, CDR2 FQGTGA. V shed 6 bases and J shed 10 bases, with 22 bases lying between them. There are 15 residues in the CDR3. Written as DNA, the CDR3 is TGTGCCAGCAGGCCCCCTAGCGACCCTCGGAGGGAGCAGTTCTTC. Translation: CASRPPSDPRREQFF.

This clonotype was detected once. The CDR3 spells CSAPDRNYEQYF. The CDR3 nucleotides read TGCAGTGCTCCGGACAGAAACTACGAGCAGTACTTC. The V call is TRBV20-1, the J call TRBJ2-7; weak D call: TRBD1 (6 bases). V gave up 5 bases and J gave up 3 bases, with 11 bases separating them. Germline CDR1 reads DFQATT; CDR2 reads SNEGSKA (reference sequence). The CDR3 has 12 residues.

The chain combines TRBV5-1 with TRBJ2-1; D not certain. Trimming shortened V by 4 bases and J by 2 bases, and 7 bases separated the two germline ends. The CDR3 sequence is 13 residues long. Germline CDR1 SGHRS, CDR2 YFSETQ. In DNA form, the CDR3 reads TGCGCCAGCAGCGGGTTCACCTACAATGAGCAGTTCTTC. As protein: CASSGFTYNEQFF.

The chain couples TRBV12-3 or TRBV12-4 to TRBJ2-7, with unresolved D. The CDR3 consists of 15 residues. Between the trimmed V and J ends, which lost 6 bases and 2 bases, there was a span of 17 bases. The CDR3 sequence: CASSSNPVLAYEQYF. The CDR3 coding sequence is TGTGCCAGCAGCTCGAATCCTGTTTTGGCCTACGAGCAGTACTTC.

Only a few counts were recorded for this clonotype. The chain employs TRBV9 and TRBJ1-2, with unresolved D. From germline, CDR1 is SGDLS and CDR2 YYNGEE. There are 13 residues in the CDR3. The V end lost 0 bases, the J end lost 7 bases, and 10 bases lay between the germline ends. CDR3 region: CASSVVRDGGYTF. CDR3 sequence (DNA): TGTGCCAGCAGCGTAGTTCGTGATGGTGGCTACACCTTC.

This clonotype was observed many times. The rearrangement links TRBV20-1 to TRBJ1-5; 9 nucleotides line up with TRBD1. CDR3 length equals 14 residues. Germline CDR1 DFQATT, CDR2 SNEGSKA (reference sequence). The trim removed 5 bases at V and 6 bases at J, leaving 8 bases unmatched. CDR3 amino acids: CSAAPGQGFQPQHF. Written as DNA, the CDR3 is TGCAGTGCTGCGCCGGGACAGGGTTTTCAGCCCCAGCATTTT.

This clonotype appeared many times. This rearrangement joins TRBV28 to TRBJ1-4, with unresolved D. The CDR3 length is 15 residues. V was trimmed by 3 bases and J by 0 bases, leaving 8 bases between them. Germline loops: CDR1 MDHEN, CDR2 SYDVKM. The CDR3 sequence: CASSFLGATNEKLFF. The CDR3 nucleotides are TGTGCCAGCAGTTTCCTGGGCGCAACTAATGAAAAACTGTTTTTT.

This clonotype was counted a few times. The genes are TRBV3-1 and TRBJ2-1, with 9 bases identical to TRBD2. The CDR3 extends over 12 amino acids. Germline V gives CDR1 LGHDT, CDR2 YNNKEL (reference sequence). V lost 1 base and J lost 11; bases outside the gene matches: 0. The chain's CDR3 is CASSQASGKQFF. CDR3 bases: TGTGCCAGCAGCCAAGCTAGCGGGAAGCAGTTCTTC.

This chain joins TRBV12-3 or TRBV12-4 and TRBJ2-2; 7 positions agree with TRBD1. This CDR3 is built from 18 residues. Trimming removed 5 bases from V and 4 bases from J; junction bases left unmatched: 16. CDR3 sequence reads: CASSPTLFDRAPTGELFF. The CDR3 DNA follows: TGTGCCAGCAGTCCTACCCTTTTCGACAGGGCCCCCACCGGGGAGCTGTTTTTT.

The chain has TRBV2 and TRBJ2-7; D unclear. V lost 2 bases to trimming and J lost 0 bases, with 8 bases between them. CDR1 is SNHLY and CDR2 is FYNNEI in the germline V gene. CDR3 length: 14 residues. The CDR3 is CASSEQPPSYEQYF. The DNA of the CDR3 is TGTGCCAGCAGTGAACAGCCTCCCTCCTACGAGCAGTACTTC.

There are many counts of this clonotype. The chain combines TRBV20-1 with TRBJ2-1; 8 bases are a match to TRBD2. From germline, CDR1 is DFQATT and CDR2 SNEGSKA (reference sequence). Germline trimming cut 4 bases from V and 1 base from J; bases unmatched to any gene: 6. The CDR3 extends over 15 amino acids. Here the CDR3 reads CSATPIAGSYNEQFF. DNA of the CDR3: TGCAGTGCTACCCCTATAGCGGGATCCTACAATGAGCAGTTCTTC.

This chain uses TRBV12-3 or TRBV12-4 with TRBJ1-3, with 9 bases matching TRBD1. V trimming: 6 bases; J trimming: 0 bases; junction bases outside the gene matches: 3. The CDR3 spans 15 residues. The CDR3 DNA follows: TGTGCCAGCAGGGGACAGGGCAGCTCTGGAAACACCATATATTTT. This translates into CASRGQGSSGNTIYF.

This clonotype was observed many times. DNA for the CDR3: TGCAGTGCTCAATTCCCCGGGACAGGGGGGGAAAAACTGTTTTTT. Protein sequence: CSAQFPGTGGEKLFF. The chain recombines TRBV20-1 with TRBJ1-4; 11 bases fit TRBD1. The CDR3 is made up of 15 amino acids. Germline V gene lookup returns CDR1 DFQATT and CDR2 SNEGSKA (reference sequence). With V trimmed by 5 bases and J by 8 bases, 10 bases remained unmatched.

The gene calls are TRBV4-2 and TRBJ2-3, with a possible D match to TRBD1 (5 bases). The CDR3 covers 15 residues. Looked up from germline, CDR1 is LGHNA and CDR2 is YNFKEQ. Trimming stripped 2 bases from V and 0 bases from J, with 9 bases between. The CDR3 loop is CASSQYRQSTDTQYF. Written as DNA, the CDR3 is TGTGCCAGCAGCCAATACCGACAGAGCACAGATACGCAGTATTTT.

The table lists this clonotype with many counts. The chain recombines TRBV27 with TRBJ2-1; D ambiguous. CDR3 size: 14 residues. Germline values: CDR1 MNHEY, CDR2 SMNVEV (reference sequence). V was cut by 1 base and J by 4 bases, with 8 bases left in between. CDR3 nucleotide sequence: TGTGCCAGCAGTTTATATGACCTATACAATGAGCAGTTCTTC. Translating it yields CASSLYDLYNEQFF.

This clonotype appeared many times. The chain recombines TRBV5-1 with TRBJ2-2; D is ambiguous. CDR3 length equals 13 residues. The V and J ends lost 6 bases and 3 bases respectively, with 9 bases between them. Germline V lookup: CDR1 SGHRS, CDR2 YFSETQ. CDR3 region: CASTGAHTGELFF. The CDR3 DNA reads TGCGCCAGCACTGGCGCCCACACCGGGGAGCTGTTTTTT.

This clonotype was counted many times. The genes are TRBV10-3 and TRBJ2-7; possibly TRBD2 for D (5 bases). Deletions cut 10 bases from V and 5 bases from J, with 15 bases between. The CDR3 consists of 12 residues. Germline-derived CDR1 and CDR2 are ENHRY and SYGVKD. The CDR3 loop reads CASRRAGDEQYF. CDR3 DNA sequence: TGTGCCAGCAGACGGGCCGGGGACGAGCAGTACTTC.

The chain recombines TRBV13 with TRBJ1-1; unclear D gene. From germline, CDR1 is PRHDT and CDR2 FYEKMQ (reference sequence). The germline V and J ends were trimmed by 5 bases and 3 bases, with 4 bases remaining between them. CDR3 length equals 11 residues. The CDR3 DNA reads as TGTGCCAGCAGCGCCGACACTGAAGCTTTCTTT. It specifies CASSADTEAFF.

This clonotype was recorded at least ten times. The CDR3 coding sequence is TGTGCCAGCAGCACCCGGCGGAGGGGTAAGCACTACAATGAGCAGTTCTTC. It translates to CASSTRRRGKHYNEQFF. The V gene is TRBV11-3, the J gene TRBJ2-1; D is possibly TRBD2 (6 bases). CDR3 length: 17 amino acids. Germline CDR1 and CDR2: SGHNT and YENEEA. With 5 bases removed from V and 3 bases from J, the gap between germline ends came to 20 bases.

This clonotype was counted many times. The V call is TRBV11-2, the J call TRBJ2-1, with unresolved D. Trimming left V 5 bases short and J 9 bases short, with 11 bases between. CDR1 and CDR2 from the germline V gene are SGHAT and FQNNGV. This CDR3 comprises 12 residues. As DNA, the CDR3 is TGTGCCAGCAGCCCTGACACAAGTGAGCAGTTCTTC. It specifies CASSPDTSEQFF.

This clonotype was observed many times. This chain links TRBV28 with TRBJ2-2; 9 positions match TRBD1. The CDR3 has 16 amino acids. Germline V gene lookup returns CDR1 MDHEN and CDR2 SYDVKM. With V trimmed by 3 bases and J by 6 bases, 8 bases remained unmatched. The DNA of the CDR3 is TGTGCCAGCAGTTTCCGGGACAGGGTTCTGGCCGGGGAGCTGTTTTTT. Encoded protein: CASSFRDRVLAGELFF. The full variable domain, rest sourced from reference TRBV28 and TRBJ2-2, is DVKVTQSSRYLVKRTGEKVFLECVQDMDHENMFWYRQDPGLGLRLIYFSYDVKMKEKGDIPEGYSVSREKKERFSLILESASTNQTSMYLCASSFRDRVLAGELFFGEGSRLTVL.

This clonotype turned up a few times. The chain couples TRBV20-1 to TRBJ2-2; D uncertain. CDR1 DFQATT and CDR2 SNEGSKA come from the germline V gene (reference sequence). The CDR3 totals 15 residues. V was trimmed by 1 base and J by 0 bases, leaving 9 bases between them. CDR3 nucleotides: TGCAGTGCTAGAGGCCCGACCACGAACACCGGGGAGCTGTTTTTT. As protein: CSARGPTTNTGELFF.

This clonotype occurred many times. The rearrangement links TRBV20-1 to TRBJ2-1, with 7 bases matching TRBD2. The germline V gene encodes CDR1 DFQATT and CDR2 SNEGSKA (reference sequence). This CDR3 contains 14 residues. The J segment lost 8 bases and the V segment lost 5 bases, leaving 12 bases of the junction unmatched. The CDR3 DNA follows: TGCAGTGCTCCTCTAGCGGCTGGGGTCGATGAGCAGTTCTTC. This sequence encodes CSAPLAAGVDEQFF.

The V and J genes are TRBV3-1 and TRBJ2-7, with 7 nucleotides matching TRBD1. The CDR3 extends over 15 amino acids. The J segment lost 3 bases and the V segment lost 1 base, leaving 6 bases of the junction unmatched. Germline loops: CDR1 LGHDT, CDR2 YNNKEL (reference sequence). CDR3 sequence reads: CASSQGLGQFYEQYF. The CDR3 coding sequence is TGTGCCAGCAGCCAAGGGTTGGGACAGTTCTACGAGCAGTACTTC.